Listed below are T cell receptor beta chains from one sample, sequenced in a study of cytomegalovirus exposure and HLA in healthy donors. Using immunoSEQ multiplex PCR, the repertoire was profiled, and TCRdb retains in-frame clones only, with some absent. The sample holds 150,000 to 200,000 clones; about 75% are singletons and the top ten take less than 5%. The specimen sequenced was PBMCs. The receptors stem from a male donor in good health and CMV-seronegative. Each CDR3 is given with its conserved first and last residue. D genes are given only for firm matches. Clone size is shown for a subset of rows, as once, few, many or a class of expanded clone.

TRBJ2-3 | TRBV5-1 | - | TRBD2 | TGCGCCAGCATCACCACCAGCGGGGGGGCCGGTACGCAGTATTTT | CASITTSGGAGTQYF
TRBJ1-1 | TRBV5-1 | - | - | TGCGCCAGCAGCTTGGAACGGGGGAACACTGAAGCTTTCTTT | CASSLERGNTEAFF
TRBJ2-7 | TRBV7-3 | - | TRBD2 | TGTGCCAGCATTAGCGGGAGGCCACTGGGGCAGTACTTC | CASISGRPLGQYF
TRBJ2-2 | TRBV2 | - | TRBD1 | TGTGCCAACTCCGGGACAGGGGTAGCCGGGGAGCTGTTTTTT | CANSGTGVAGELFF
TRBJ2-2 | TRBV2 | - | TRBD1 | TGTGCCAGCAGAACAGGGGTCGGCGGGGAGCTGTTTTTT | CASRTGVGGELFF
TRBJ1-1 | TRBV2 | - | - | TGTGCCAGCAGTGAAGCTCCGAGAGGAGCTTTCTTT | CASSEAPRGAFF
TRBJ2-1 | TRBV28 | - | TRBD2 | TGTGCCAGCAGCCCACTAGCGGGGAGTTCCAATGAGCAGTTCTTC | CASSPLAGSSNEQFF
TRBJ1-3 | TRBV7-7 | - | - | TGTGCCAGCAGCTTAGGAGAATTTGGAAACACCATATATTTT | CASSLGEFGNTIYF
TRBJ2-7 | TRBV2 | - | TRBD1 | TGTGCCAGCAGTTTGGACAGGGGGTTCTACGAGCAGTACTTC | CASSLDRGFYEQYF
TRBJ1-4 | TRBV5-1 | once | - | TGCGCCAGCAAGGAGGGGACCGAGAACGCCGAAAAACTGTTTTTT | CASKEGTENAEKLFF
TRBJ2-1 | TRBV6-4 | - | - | TGTGCCAGCAGTGAAAAACCGGGACTCCGTCTGGGGAATGAGCAGTTCTTC | CASSEKPGLRLGNEQFF
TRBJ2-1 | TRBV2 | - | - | TGTGCCAGCAAAGAGGGCTCCTACAATGAGCAGTTCTTC | CASKEGSYNEQFF
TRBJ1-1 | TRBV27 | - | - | TGTGCCAGCAGTTTATTTAGGAACACTGAAGCTTTCTTT | CASSLFRNTEAFF
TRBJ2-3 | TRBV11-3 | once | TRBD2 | TGTGCCAGCAGCTTGACCCCTCCCGGACTAGCGGGAGGGACAGATACGCAGTATTTT | CASSLTPPGLAGGTDTQYF
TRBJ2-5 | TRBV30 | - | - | TGTGCCTGGAACCCGGGACACCGGATAGAGACCCAGTACTTC | CAWNPGHRIETQYF
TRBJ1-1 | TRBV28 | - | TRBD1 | TGTGCCAGCAGTTTATGGGACAGGGTAAGGACTGAAGCTTTCTTT | CASSLWDRVRTEAFF
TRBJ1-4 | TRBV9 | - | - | TGTGCCAGCAGCGGGGGGCCTAGGCGAAGGGAAAAACTGTTTTTT | CASSGGPRRREKLFF
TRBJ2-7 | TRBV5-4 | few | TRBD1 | TGTGCCAGCAGCTTCCCCGGGACAGGACGGGAGCAGTACTTC | CASSFPGTGREQYF
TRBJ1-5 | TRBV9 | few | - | TGTGCCAGCAGCGTAGGACAGGCGGATCAGCCCCAGCATTTT | CASSVGQADQPQHF
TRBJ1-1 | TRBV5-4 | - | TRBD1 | TGTGCCAGCAGCTTGAGGACAGGGTTTTCACACACTGAAGCTTTCTTT | CASSLRTGFSHTEAFF
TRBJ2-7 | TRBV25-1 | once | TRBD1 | TGTGCCAGCAGTGAATCAGCCGCAGGGGGCGCCTACGAGCAGTACTTC | CASSESAAGGAYEQYF
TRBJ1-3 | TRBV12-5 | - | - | TGTGCTTCAAGACTGTCGGCGGGAAACACCATATATTTT | CASRLSAGNTIYF
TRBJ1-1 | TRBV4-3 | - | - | TGCGCCAGCAGCCAAGATCGTGCAGGGGCCGCCTTGAACACTGAAGCTTTCTTT | CASSQDRAGAALNTEAFF
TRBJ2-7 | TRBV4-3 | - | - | TGCGCCAGCAGCCAATCGGGGGCAGGGGGGTTCTACGAGCAGTACTTC | CASSQSGAGGFYEQYF
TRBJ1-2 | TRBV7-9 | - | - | TGTGCCAGCAGCTTTGACAGAGTGGATGGCTACACCTTC | CASSFDRVDGYTF
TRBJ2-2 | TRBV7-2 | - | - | TGTGCCAGCAGCCTATCCTTCACCGGGGAGCTGTTTTTT | CASSLSFTGELFF
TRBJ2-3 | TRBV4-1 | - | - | TGCGCCAGCAGCCACCAACCTCAACTAGGCCCCACAGATACGCAGTATTTT | CASSHQPQLGPTDTQYF